This T cell receptor (beta chain) was profiled in a study of post-analysis software for immune sequencing data. Overall study findings and caveats: Versus controls, multiple sclerosis patients showed significantly lower diversity (normalized Chao1). The five TRBV segments detected at higher frequency in patients than in controls included TRBV5-6, TRBV5-1 and TRBV20-1.

V shed 5 bases and J 4 bases; nucleotides not matched to a gene: 10. Germline CDR1 MNHEY, CDR2 SMNVEV (reference sequence). CDR3 length: 16 amino acids. cDNA libraries for TCR beta contained unique molecular identifiers. The T cell input of roughly 0.9 to 10 million gave 400,000 to 500,000 cDNA molecules. TCRdb reprocessed the PCR reads with MiXCR, giving one entry per CDR3 protein. Altogether some 500,000 distinct CDR3 sequences are present, under 55% being singletons, with the ten largest covering 12%. Regarding this clonotype: Its antigen is still unknown.

The rearrangement uses TRBV27 and TRBJ2-7; 11 bases align to TRBD1. This TCR was recovered from a girl aged 5-17 years with multiple sclerosis. The sequencing sample was made of blood. CDR3 region: CASSHTTGTGGYEQYF. The CDR3 nucleotides are TGTGCCAGCAGTCACACAACCGGGACAGGGGGTTACGAGCAGTACTTC.